The 10 T cell receptor beta chains below were found in one sample sequenced in a study of cytotoxic CD8 clonotypes in ibrutinib-treated CLL. The protocol was immunoSEQ multiplex PCR, while the TCRdb copy is restricted to in-frame clones and leaves out a portion. Of more than 8,000 clones in the sample, over 60% were seen once. This specimen consisted of PBMCs, obtained before ibrutinib treatment. The receptors originated from a human donor with chronic lymphocytic leukemia.

V gene TRBV7-9 combines with J gene TRBJ2-7; TRBD2 matches 14 bases. With 5 bases clipped from V and 7 bases from J, the junction kept 4 bases outside the gene matches. Germline loops: CDR1 SEHNR, CDR2 FQNEAQ (reference sequence). CDR3 length: 14 amino acids. The CDR3 protein is CASSGTSGGKEQYF. The CDR3 DNA reads TGTGCCAGCAGCGGGACTAGCGGGGGTAAAGAGCAGTACTTC.

The chain joins TRBV7-9 to TRBJ1-2; D may be TRBD1 (6 bases). V lost 6 bases and J 5 bases, leaving 19 bases between the germline ends. This CDR3 has 15 amino acids. Germline V gives CDR1 SEHNR, CDR2 FQNEAQ (reference sequence). The CDR3 nucleotides read TGTGCCAGCAGGTTCGGCATCTCACAGGGATATGGCTACACCTTC. Amino acids: CASRFGISQGYGYTF.

V and J are TRBV6-5 and TRBJ1-6; TRBD1 is a possible D gene (5 bases). Trimming pared 2 bases from V and 10 bases from J, leaving 18 bases between. The CDR3 has 16 amino acids. Germline-derived CDR1 and CDR2 are MNHEY and SVGAGI. Here the CDR3 reads CASSYLSRGIRSPLHF. The CDR3 region has the DNA TGTGCCAGCAGTTACCTGTCGCGGGGCATAAGGTCACCCCTCCACTTT.

This clone was seen more than once but under ten times. The chain couples TRBV30 to TRBJ1-2, with D maybe TRBD1 (5 bases). Germline CDR1 is GTSNPN and CDR2 is SVGIG (reference sequence). The CDR3 contains 14 residues. Trimming stripped 2 bases from V and 3 bases from J, with 13 bases between. The CDR3 DNA reads as TGTGCCTGGAGTCATCGGGGGGTCCACTATGGCTACACCTTC. This gives the protein CAWSHRGVHYGYTF. The full variable domain, rest sourced from reference TRBV30 and TRBJ1-2, is SQTIHQWPATLVQPVGSPLSLECTVEGTSNPNLYWYRQAAGRGLQLLFYSVGIGQISSEVPQNLSASRPQDRQFILSSKKLLLSDSGFYLCAWSHRGVHYGYTFGSGTRLTVV.

The chain has TRBV11-2 and TRBJ2-7; D is unclear. This CDR3 spans 15 amino acids. Trimming took 3 bases from V and 0 from J, leaving 12 bases between them. Germline assignment: CDR1 SGHAT and CDR2 FQNNGV. The CDR3 sequence: CASSLLPLYSYEQYF. Here the CDR3 DNA reads TGTGCCAGCAGCTTGTTGCCCCTCTACTCCTACGAGCAGTACTTC.

This clone has a handful of counts. The chain couples TRBV6-5 to TRBJ2-1; tentatively, D is TRBD1 or TRBD2 (5 bases each). Deletions cut 2 bases from V and 12 bases from J, with 8 bases between. This CDR3 is built from 11 residues. Looked up from germline, CDR1 is MNHEY and CDR2 is SVGAGI. The CDR3 DNA is TGTGCCAGCAGTTACGGGACCCGGCAGTTCTTC. It codes for CASSYGTRQFF.

This clone was seen a few times. The chain joins TRBV28 to TRBJ2-7; TRBD1 agrees at 10 bases. This CDR3 has 14 amino acids. V lost 6 bases to trimming and J lost 4 bases; unmatched junction nucleotides: 6. Germline CDR1 reads MDHEN; CDR2 reads SYDVKM. In DNA form, the CDR3 reads TGTGCCAGCAGACTGACAGGGGGCCTGTACGAGCAGTACTTC. Translation: CASRLTGGLYEQYF.

This clone has only a few counts. The J gene is TRBJ1-3, the V gene TRBV2; no clear D. The length of the CDR3 is 15 residues. Germline V gene data show CDR1 as SNHLY and CDR2 as FYNNEI. Trimming took 1 base from V and 4 from J, leaving 11 bases between them. CDR3 protein: CASSEEGYIGNTIYF. In DNA form, the CDR3 reads TGTGCCAGCAGTGAAGAGGGTTATATCGGAAACACCATATATTTT.

The gene calls are TRBV15 and TRBJ2-5; TRBD1 matches at 8 bases. CDR1 is LNHNV and CDR2 is YYDKDF in the germline V gene (reference sequence). The CDR3 has 14 amino acids. With V trimmed by 6 bases and J by 5 bases, 8 bases remained unmatched. For the CDR3, the DNA is TGTGCCACCAGGAAATCAGGGGGCCGCGAGACCCAGTACTTC. Translation: CATRKSGGRETQYF. Using reference TRBV15 and TRBJ2-5 for the parts outside the CDR3, the full variable domain is DAMVIQNPRYQVTQFGKPVTLSCSQTLNHNVMYWYQQKSSQAPKLLFHYYDKDFNNEADTPDNFQSRRPNTSFCFLDIRSPGLGDTAMYLCATRKSGGRETQYFGPGTRLLVL.

This clone was detected a few times. V is TRBV2 and J is TRBJ1-3; D gene uncertain. CDR1 SNHLY and CDR2 FYNNEI come from the germline V gene. There are 13 residues in the CDR3. The V end lost 5 bases, the J end lost 2 bases, and 7 bases lay between the germline ends. The CDR3 spells CASSRETGNTIYF. The CDR3 DNA sequence: TGTGCCAGCAGTCGGGAAACTGGAAACACCATATATTTT.